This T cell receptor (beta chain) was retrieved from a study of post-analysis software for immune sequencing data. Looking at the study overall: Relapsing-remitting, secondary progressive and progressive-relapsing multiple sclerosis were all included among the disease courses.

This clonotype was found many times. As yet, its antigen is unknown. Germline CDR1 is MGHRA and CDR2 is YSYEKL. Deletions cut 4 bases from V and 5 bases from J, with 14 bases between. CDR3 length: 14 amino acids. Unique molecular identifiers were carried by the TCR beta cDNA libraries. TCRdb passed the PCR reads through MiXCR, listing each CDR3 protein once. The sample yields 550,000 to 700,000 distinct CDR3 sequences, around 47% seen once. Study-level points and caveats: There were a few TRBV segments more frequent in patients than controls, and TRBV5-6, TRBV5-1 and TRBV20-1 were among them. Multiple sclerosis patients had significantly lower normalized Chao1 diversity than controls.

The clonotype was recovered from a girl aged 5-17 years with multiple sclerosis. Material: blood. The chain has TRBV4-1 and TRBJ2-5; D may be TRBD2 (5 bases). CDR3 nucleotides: TGCGCCAGCAGCCGGACTGCCCAAGGGGAGACCCAGTACTTC. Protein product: CASSRTAQGETQYF.